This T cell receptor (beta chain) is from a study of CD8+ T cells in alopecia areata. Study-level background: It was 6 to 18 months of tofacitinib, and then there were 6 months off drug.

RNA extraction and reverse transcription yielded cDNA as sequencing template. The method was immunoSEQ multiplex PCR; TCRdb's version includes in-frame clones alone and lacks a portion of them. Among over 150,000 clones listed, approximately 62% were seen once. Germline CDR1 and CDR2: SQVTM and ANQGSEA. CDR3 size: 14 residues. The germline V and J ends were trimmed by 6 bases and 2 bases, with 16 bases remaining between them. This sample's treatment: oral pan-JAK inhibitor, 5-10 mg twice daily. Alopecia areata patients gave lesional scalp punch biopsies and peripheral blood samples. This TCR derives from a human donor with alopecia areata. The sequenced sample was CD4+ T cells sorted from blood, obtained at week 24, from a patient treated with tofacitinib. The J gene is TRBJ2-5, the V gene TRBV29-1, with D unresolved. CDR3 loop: CSVRPVLRQETQYF. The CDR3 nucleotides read TGCAGCGTCCGACCCGTGTTGCGGCAAGAGACCCAGTACTTC. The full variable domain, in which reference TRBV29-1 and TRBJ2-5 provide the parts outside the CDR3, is SAVISQKPSRDICQRGTSLTIQCQVDSQVTMMFWYRQQPGQSLTLIATANQGSEATYESGFVIDKFPISRPNLTFSTLTVSNMSPEDSSIYLCSVRPVLRQETQYFGPGTRLLVL.